Below are 17 T cell receptor beta chains sequenced from a single sample in a study of T-cell memory formation after mild COVID-19. TCRdb used MiXCR to reprocess the 5' RACE reads, holding one entry per CDR3 protein. The table has about 150,000 distinct CDR3 sequences, around 5.8% seen once. The sample consisted of PBMCs or a T cell subset sorted from them (not recorded which). These receptor sequences come from an adult woman who had mild COVID-19 (a few samples of this study predate the infection). Cell type and time point are not known.

The genes are TRBV15 and TRBJ2-5; 15 nucleotides agree with TRBD2. The CDR3 loop spans 19 amino acids. The V gene end was trimmed by 2 bases and the J gene end by 2 bases; junction bases not matched to a gene: 9. The germline gives CDR1 LNHNV, CDR2 YYDKDF (reference sequence). The CDR3 loop is CATSRNGLAGGPEQETQYF. As DNA, the CDR3 is TGTGCCACCAGCAGAAATGGACTAGCGGGAGGGCCGGAGCAAGAGACCCAGTACTTC.

The rearrangement joins TRBV7-9 to TRBJ1-1; 7 nucleotides agree with TRBD1. V lost 0 bases, J lost 1 base, and 2 bases stayed unmatched. Germline V CDR1 and CDR2: SEHNR, FQNEAQ (reference sequence). The CDR3 totals 15 residues. The CDR3 bases are TGTGCCAGCAGCTTAGCGACAGGGAAGAACACTGAAGCTTTCTTT. Protein sequence: CASSLATGKNTEAFF. Together with reference TRBV7-9 and TRBJ1-1, the CDR3 gives the full variable domain: DTGVSQNPRHKITKRGQNVTFRCDPISEHNRLYWYRQTLGQGPEFLTYFQNEAQLEKSRLLSDRFSAERPKGSFSTLEIQRTEQGDSAMYLCASSLATGKNTEAFFGQGTRLTVV.

This clonotype was detected a few times. The chain links TRBV7-9 to TRBJ1-2; D possibly corresponds to TRBD1 (6 bases). The germline V and J ends were trimmed by 5 bases and 6 bases, with 19 bases remaining between them. CDR1 and CDR2 (germline): SEHNR, FQNEAQ (reference sequence). The CDR3 consists of 15 residues. As DNA, the CDR3 is TGTGCCAGCAGCCCCCCCACAGGGAAATATAATGGCTACACCTTC. It yields the protein CASSPPTGKYNGYTF.

This clonotype appeared a few times. The chain is built from TRBV14 and TRBJ1-2; D may be TRBD1 (5 bases). Per germline, CDR1 SGHDN and CDR2 FVKESK. CDR3 length: 14 amino acids. The ends were cut back, 4 bases at V and 8 bases at J, with 17 bases in the middle. CDR3: CASSPQWGEGGYTF. CDR3 bases: TGTGCCAGCAGCCCCCAGTGGGGGGAGGGCGGCTACACCTTC.

At least ten counts were recorded for this clonotype. J is TRBJ1-1 and V is TRBV12-3 or TRBV12-4; the D gene is possibly TRBD1 (6 bases). V lost 4 bases to trimming and J lost 10 bases, with 25 bases between them. This CDR3 has 16 amino acids. The CDR3 DNA sequence: TGTGCCAGCAGTTCCCTGGACAGCTTTATGAGACTTGGAGCTTTCTTT. Translated, it gives CASSSLDSFMRLGAFF.

The chain couples TRBV5-1 to TRBJ1-5; 7 nucleotides line up with TRBD1. V was pared by 6 bases and J by 0 bases, with 15 bases of the junction left unmatched. The CDR3 is 18 residues long. Per the germline V gene, CDR1 is SGHRS and CDR2 is YFSETQ. This chain's CDR3 is CASNVRTGANYSNQPQHF. CDR3 in DNA: TGCGCCAGCAATGTCCGAACAGGGGCGAATTATAGCAATCAGCCCCAGCATTTT.

This clonotype appeared many times. This sequence joins TRBV5-1 and TRBJ2-7; no clear D. Germline values: CDR1 SGHRS, CDR2 YFSETQ. The CDR3 consists of 16 residues. V was clipped by 0 bases and J by 0 bases, with 13 bases between them. The DNA for the CDR3 is TGCGCCAGCAGCTTGGCCATCGGTAGGGCCTCCTACGAGCAGTACTTC. Amino acids: CASSLAIGRASYEQYF.

The chain carries TRBV24-1 and TRBJ2-2; 7 bases match TRBD2. V dropped 9 bases and J dropped 3; count of bases not matched to a gene: 9. There are 15 residues in the CDR3. Germline V gene sequence: CDR1 KGHDR, CDR2 SFDVKD. CDR3 nucleotides: TGTGCCACCGGATTAGCGGGTATAGACACCGGGGAGCTGTTTTTT. Translating it yields CATGLAGIDTGELFF.

In its sample, this clonotype was seen a few times. The chain recombines TRBV9 with TRBJ2-5; TRBD1 agrees at 7 bases. The germline V gene encodes CDR1 SGDLS and CDR2 YYNGEE. The CDR3 runs to 13 residues. J lost 2 bases, V lost 3 bases, and 1 base had no gene match. CDR3 residues: CASSEQGQETQYF. CDR3 DNA sequence: TGTGCCAGCAGCGAACAGGGGCAAGAGACCCAGTACTTC.

The chain combines TRBV27 with TRBJ2-7; 7 bases are a match to TRBD1. The trim removed 5 bases at V and 6 bases at J, leaving 7 bases unmatched. Germline V gene sequence: CDR1 MNHEY, CDR2 SMNVEV (reference sequence). This CDR3 is built from 13 residues. CDR3 sequence reads: CASSPRQGPEQYF. The DNA of the CDR3 is TGTGCCAGCAGTCCTCGACAGGGCCCCGAGCAGTACTTC.

This clonotype showed up just a few times. V is TRBV7-9 and J is TRBJ1-4, with 7 bases that match TRBD1. The CDR3 totals 16 residues. Germline CDR1 is SEHNR and CDR2 is FQNEAQ (reference sequence). With V trimmed by 4 bases and J by 4 bases, 9 bases remained unmatched. The CDR3 here is CASSSGGGVGNEKLFF. The CDR3 DNA reads as TGTGCCAGCAGCTCCGGAGGGGGCGTGGGTAATGAAAAACTGTTTTTT.

This clonotype was seen at least ten times. DNA for the CDR3: TGTGCCAGCAGCTTAGGGGTGACAGGGGGCTCGGAGGAAAAACTGTTTTTT. Amino acid sequence: CASSLGVTGGSEEKLFF. This chain joins TRBV7-2 and TRBJ1-4; the match to TRBD1 covers 10 bases. From germline, CDR1 is SGHTA and CDR2 FQGNSA. After removal of 1 base from V and 8 bases from J, the junction contained 10 bases not matched to a gene. This CDR3 has 17 residues.

J is TRBJ2-7 and V is TRBV6-1, with TRBD2 identical over 13 bases. The CDR3 is made up of 16 amino acids. The junction had 4 bases not matched to a gene; V was cut back by 1 base and J by 4 bases. Looked up from germline, CDR1 is MNHNS and CDR2 is SASEGT. The CDR3 here is CASSEGTSGSVYEQYF. As DNA, the CDR3 is TGTGCCAGCAGTGAAGGGACTAGCGGGAGTGTATACGAGCAGTACTTC.

Only a few counts were recorded for this clonotype. This chain connects TRBV27 to TRBJ2-1, with D possibly being TRBD2 (5 bases). V was pared by 7 bases and J by 9 bases, with 19 bases between. The CDR3 has 14 amino acids. Germline assignment: CDR1 MNHEY and CDR2 SMNVEV (reference sequence). The CDR3 DNA is TGTGCCAGCACCCCCGCCGCGGGCCGGGGTGAGCAGTTCTTC. As protein: CASTPAAGRGEQFF.

This clonotype was recorded many times. The V and J genes are TRBV12-3 or TRBV12-4 and TRBJ2-7; TRBD1 agrees at 9 bases. Trimming cost V 4 bases and J 5 bases; bases outside gene matches: 9. The CDR3 loop spans 15 amino acids. CDR3 sequence: CASSSPGTGIHEQYF. CDR3 bases: TGTGCCAGCAGTTCCCCCGGGACAGGGATCCACGAGCAGTACTTC.

This clonotype was picked up a small number of times. The chain recombines TRBV20-1 with TRBJ2-7; 7 bases are shared with TRBD1. CDR1 and CDR2 from the germline V gene are DFQATT and SNEGSKA (reference sequence). The J segment lost 1 base and the V segment lost 1 base, leaving 7 bases of the junction unmatched. The CDR3 has 15 amino acids. CDR3 sequence: CSARGWTGYSYEQYF. As DNA, the CDR3 is TGCAGTGCTAGAGGGTGGACAGGTTATTCCTACGAGCAGTACTTC.

This clonotype was seen at least ten times. The chain is built from TRBV29-1 and TRBJ2-5, with D unclear. Trimming cost V 5 bases and J 3 bases, with 13 bases left between them. This CDR3 is 13 amino acids long. CDR1 SQVTM and CDR2 ANQGSEA come from the germline V gene. For the CDR3, the DNA is TGCAGCGTTACTATACCCGGAGAAGAGACCCAGTACTTC. Its protein product is CSVTIPGEETQYF.